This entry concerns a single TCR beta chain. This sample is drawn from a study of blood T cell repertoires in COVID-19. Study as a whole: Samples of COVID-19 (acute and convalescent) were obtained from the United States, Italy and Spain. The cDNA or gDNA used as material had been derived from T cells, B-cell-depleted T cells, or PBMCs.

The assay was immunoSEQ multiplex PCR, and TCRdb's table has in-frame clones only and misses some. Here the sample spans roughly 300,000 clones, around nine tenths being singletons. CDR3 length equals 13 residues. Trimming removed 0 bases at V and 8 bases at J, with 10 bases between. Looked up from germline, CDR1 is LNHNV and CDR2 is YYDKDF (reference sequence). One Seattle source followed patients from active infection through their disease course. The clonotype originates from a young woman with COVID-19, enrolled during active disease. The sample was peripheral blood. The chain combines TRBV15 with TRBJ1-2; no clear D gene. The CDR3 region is CATSRDPIGGYTF. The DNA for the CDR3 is TGTGCCACCAGCAGAGATCCCATCGGGGGCTACACCTTC.